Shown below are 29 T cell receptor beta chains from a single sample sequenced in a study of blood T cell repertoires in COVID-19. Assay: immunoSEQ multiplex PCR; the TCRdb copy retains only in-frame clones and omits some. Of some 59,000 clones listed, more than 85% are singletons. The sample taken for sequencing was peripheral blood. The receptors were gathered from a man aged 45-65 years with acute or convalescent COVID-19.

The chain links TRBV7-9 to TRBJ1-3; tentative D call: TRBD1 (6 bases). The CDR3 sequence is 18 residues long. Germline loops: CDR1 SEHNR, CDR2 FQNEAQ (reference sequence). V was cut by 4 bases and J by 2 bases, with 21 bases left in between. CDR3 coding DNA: TGTGCCAGCAGCTCATTAGTGGGGGCTAGGACAACTGGAAACACCATATATTTT. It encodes CASSSLVGARTTGNTIYF.

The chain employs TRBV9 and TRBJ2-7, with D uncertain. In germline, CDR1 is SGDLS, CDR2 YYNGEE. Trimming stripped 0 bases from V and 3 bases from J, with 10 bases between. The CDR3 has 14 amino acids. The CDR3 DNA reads TGTGCCAGCAGCGTAGGTGGTCGAGGCTACGAGCAGTACTTC. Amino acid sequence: CASSVGGRGYEQYF.

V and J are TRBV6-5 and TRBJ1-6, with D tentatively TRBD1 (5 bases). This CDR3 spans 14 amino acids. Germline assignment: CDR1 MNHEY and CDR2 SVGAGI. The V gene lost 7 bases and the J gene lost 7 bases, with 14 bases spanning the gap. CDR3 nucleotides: TGTGCCAGCACCAGGGACTCCCAGAATTCACCCCTCCACTTT. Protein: CASTRDSQNSPLHF.

CDR3 amino acids: CASSSGQDQETQYF. The CDR3 nucleotides read TGTGCCAGCAGTTCGGGACAGGACCAAGAGACCCAGTACTTC. The rearrangement uses TRBV2 and TRBJ2-5, with 8 bases fitting TRBD1. Germline CDR1 is SNHLY and CDR2 is FYNNEI. Germline trimming cut 5 bases from V and 0 bases from J; bases unmatched to any gene: 2. The CDR3 extends over 14 amino acids. The full variable domain, in which reference TRBV2 and TRBJ2-5 provide the parts outside the CDR3, is EPEVTQTPSHQVTQMGQEVILRCVPISNHLYFYWYRQILGQKVEFLVSFYNNEISEKSEIFDDQFSVERPDGSNFTLKIRSTKLEDSAMYFCASSSGQDQETQYFGPGTRLLVL.

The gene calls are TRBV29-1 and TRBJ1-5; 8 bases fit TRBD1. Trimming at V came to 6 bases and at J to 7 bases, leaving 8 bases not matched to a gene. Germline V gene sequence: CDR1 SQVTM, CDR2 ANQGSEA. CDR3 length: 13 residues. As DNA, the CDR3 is TGCAGCGTCGCGACAGGGGTGGAGCAGCCCCAGCATTTT. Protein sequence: CSVATGVEQPQHF.

CDR3 coding DNA: TGTGCCTCCTTGCGGGGTCCCGGTCAAGGTGAGCAGTACTTC. As protein: CASLRGPGQGEQYF. V usage is TRBV19 and J usage is TRBJ2-7, with D possibly matching TRBD2 (6 bases). This CDR3 has 14 amino acids. Trimming shortened V by 11 bases and J by 7 bases, and 24 bases separated the two germline ends. Germline V gene sequence: CDR1 LNHDA, CDR2 SQIVND (reference sequence).

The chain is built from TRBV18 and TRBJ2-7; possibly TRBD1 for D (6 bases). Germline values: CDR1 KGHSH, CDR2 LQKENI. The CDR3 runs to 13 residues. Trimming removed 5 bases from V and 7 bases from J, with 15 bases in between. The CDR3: CASSSGQTEEQYF. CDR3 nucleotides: TGTGCCAGCTCATCTGGACAGACGGAAGAGCAGTACTTC.

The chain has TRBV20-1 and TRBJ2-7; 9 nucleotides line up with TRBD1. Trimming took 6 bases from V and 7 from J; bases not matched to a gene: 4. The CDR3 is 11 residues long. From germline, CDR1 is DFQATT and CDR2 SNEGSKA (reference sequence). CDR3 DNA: TGCAGTGCCTGGGACAGGGTTGAGCAGTACTTC. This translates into CSAWDRVEQYF.

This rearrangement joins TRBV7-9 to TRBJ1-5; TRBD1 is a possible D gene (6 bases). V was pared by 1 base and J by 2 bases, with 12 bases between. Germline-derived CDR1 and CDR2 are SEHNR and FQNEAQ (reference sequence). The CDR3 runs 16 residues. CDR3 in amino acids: CASSLGAGEGNQPQHF. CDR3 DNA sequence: TGTGCCAGCAGCTTAGGGGCAGGGGAAGGCAATCAGCCCCAGCATTTT.

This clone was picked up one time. The CDR3 bases are TGTGCCAGCAGTGACCCACTGGGGGGTAACTATGGCTACACCTTC. This sequence encodes CASSDPLGGNYGYTF. The chain is built from TRBV25-1 and TRBJ1-2, with D tentatively TRBD1 (5 bases). The ends were cut back, 3 bases at V and 1 base at J, with 12 bases in the middle. Germline lookup yields CDR1 MGHDK and CDR2 SYGVNS. This CDR3 comprises 15 residues.

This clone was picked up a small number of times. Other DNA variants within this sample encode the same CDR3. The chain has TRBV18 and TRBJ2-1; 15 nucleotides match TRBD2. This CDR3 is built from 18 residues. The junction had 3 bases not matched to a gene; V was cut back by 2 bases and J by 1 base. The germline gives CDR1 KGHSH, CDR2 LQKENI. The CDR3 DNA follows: TGTGCCAGCTCACCAACTGGACTAGCGGGAGGGTCCTACAATGAGCAGTTCTTC. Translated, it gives CASSPTGLAGGSYNEQFF. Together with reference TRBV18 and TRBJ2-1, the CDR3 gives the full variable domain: NAGVMQNPRHLVRRRGQEARLRCSPMKGHSHVYWYRQLPEEGLKFMVYLQKENIIDESGMPKERFSAEFPKEGPSILRIQQVVRGDSAAYFCASSPTGLAGGSYNEQFFGPGTRLTVL.

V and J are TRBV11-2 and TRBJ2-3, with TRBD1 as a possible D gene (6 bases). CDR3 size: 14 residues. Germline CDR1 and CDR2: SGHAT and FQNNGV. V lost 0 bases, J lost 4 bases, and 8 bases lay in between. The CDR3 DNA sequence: TGTGCCAGCAGCTTAGACAGGGGAGCAGATACGCAGTATTTT. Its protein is CASSLDRGADTQYF.

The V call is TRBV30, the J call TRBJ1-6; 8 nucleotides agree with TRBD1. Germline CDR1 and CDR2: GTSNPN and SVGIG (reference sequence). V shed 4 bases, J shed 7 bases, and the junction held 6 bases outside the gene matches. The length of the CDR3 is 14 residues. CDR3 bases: TGTGCCTGGACCCAGGGGGCAGAAAATTCACCCCTCCACTTT. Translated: CAWTQGAENSPLHF.

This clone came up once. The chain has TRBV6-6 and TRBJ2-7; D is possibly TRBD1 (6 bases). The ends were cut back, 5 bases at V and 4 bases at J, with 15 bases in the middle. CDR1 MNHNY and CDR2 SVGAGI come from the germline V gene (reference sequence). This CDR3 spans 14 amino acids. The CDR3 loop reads CASSRSGTPYEQYF. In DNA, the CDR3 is TGTGCCAGCAGTCGATCCGGGACACCGTACGAGCAGTACTTC.

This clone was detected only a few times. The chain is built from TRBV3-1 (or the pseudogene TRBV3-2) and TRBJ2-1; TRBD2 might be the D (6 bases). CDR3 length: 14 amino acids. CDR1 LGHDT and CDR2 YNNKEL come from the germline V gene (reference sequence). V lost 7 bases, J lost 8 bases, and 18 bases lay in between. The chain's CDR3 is CASTPSEARDEQFF. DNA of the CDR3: TGTGCCAGCACCCCTAGCGAGGCCCGGGATGAGCAGTTCTTC.

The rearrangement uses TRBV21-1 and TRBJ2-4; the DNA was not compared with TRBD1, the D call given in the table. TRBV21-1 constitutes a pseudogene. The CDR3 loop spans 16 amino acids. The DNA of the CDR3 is TGTGCCAGCAGCAAGCAGGGCTTCGTAGCCAAAAACATTCAGTACTTC. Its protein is CASSKQGFVAKNIQYF.

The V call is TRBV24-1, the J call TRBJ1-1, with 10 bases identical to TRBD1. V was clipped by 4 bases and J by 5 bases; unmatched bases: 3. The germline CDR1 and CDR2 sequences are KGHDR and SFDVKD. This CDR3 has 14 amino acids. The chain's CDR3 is CATSDGTGVTEAFF. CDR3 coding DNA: TGTGCCACCAGTGACGGGACAGGGGTTACTGAAGCTTTCTTT.

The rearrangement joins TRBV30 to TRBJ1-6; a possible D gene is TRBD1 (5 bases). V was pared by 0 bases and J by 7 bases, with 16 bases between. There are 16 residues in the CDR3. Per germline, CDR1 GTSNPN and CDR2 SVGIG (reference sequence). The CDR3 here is CAWSVGPSRGNSPLHF. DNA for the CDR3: TGTGCCTGGAGTGTAGGCCCTTCTAGGGGCAATTCACCCCTCCACTTT.

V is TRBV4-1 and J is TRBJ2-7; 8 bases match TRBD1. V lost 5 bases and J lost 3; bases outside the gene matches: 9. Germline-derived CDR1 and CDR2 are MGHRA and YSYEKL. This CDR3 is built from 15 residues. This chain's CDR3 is CASSSQTGAFYEQYF. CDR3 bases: TGCGCCAGCAGCTCTCAGACAGGGGCCTTCTACGAGCAGTACTTC.

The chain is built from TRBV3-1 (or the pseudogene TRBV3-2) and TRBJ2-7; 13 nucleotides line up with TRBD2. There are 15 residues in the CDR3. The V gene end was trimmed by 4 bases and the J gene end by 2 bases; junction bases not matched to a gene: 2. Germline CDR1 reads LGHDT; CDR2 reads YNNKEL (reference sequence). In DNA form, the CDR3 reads TGTGCCAGCAGCCTAGGACTAGCGGGGGCCTACGAGCAGTACTTC. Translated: CASSLGLAGAYEQYF.

The CDR3 DNA reads as TGTGCCAGCAGCCCCGACAGGACCAATCAGCCCCAGCATTTT. This gives the protein CASSPDRTNQPQHF. The V and J genes are TRBV5-4 and TRBJ1-5, with D perhaps matching TRBD1 (6 bases). Germline-derived CDR1 and CDR2 are SGHNT and YYREEE (reference sequence). This CDR3 is 14 amino acids long. V was pared by 4 bases and J by 3 bases, with 11 bases between.

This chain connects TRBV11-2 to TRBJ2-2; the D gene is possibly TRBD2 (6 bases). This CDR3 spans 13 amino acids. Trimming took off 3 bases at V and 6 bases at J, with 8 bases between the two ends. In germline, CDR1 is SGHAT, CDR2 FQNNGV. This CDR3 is CASSFGGSGELFF. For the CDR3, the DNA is TGTGCCAGCAGCTTTGGGGGGTCCGGGGAGCTGTTTTTT.

This CDR3 is CASTGDRQNYGYTF. Written as DNA, the CDR3 is TGTGCCAGCACCGGGGACAGACAGAACTATGGCTACACCTTC. This chain uses TRBV5-4 with TRBJ1-2; 7 bases fit TRBD1. The CDR3 loop spans 14 amino acids. The germline CDR1 and CDR2 sequences are SGHNT and YYREEE (reference sequence). V shed 6 bases and J 2 bases; nucleotides not matched to a gene: 7.

Here the CDR3 reads CATKTTQGYLFF. Here the CDR3 DNA reads TGTGCCACTAAAACCACCCAGGGGTATCTGTTTTTT. The chain is built from TRBV6-5 and TRBJ1-4; a weak D match, TRBD1 (6 bases). The V and J ends lost 10 bases and 14 bases respectively, with 20 bases between them. This CDR3 has 12 amino acids. Germline V CDR1 and CDR2: MNHEY, SVGAGI.

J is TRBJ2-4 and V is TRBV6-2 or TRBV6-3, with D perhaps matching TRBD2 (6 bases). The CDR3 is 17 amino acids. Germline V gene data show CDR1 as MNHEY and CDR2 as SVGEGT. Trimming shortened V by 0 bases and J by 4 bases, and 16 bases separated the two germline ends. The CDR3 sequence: CASSYSMQGGFKNIQYF. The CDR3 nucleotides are TGTGCCAGCAGTTACTCCATGCAGGGAGGCTTTAAAAACATTCAGTACTTC.

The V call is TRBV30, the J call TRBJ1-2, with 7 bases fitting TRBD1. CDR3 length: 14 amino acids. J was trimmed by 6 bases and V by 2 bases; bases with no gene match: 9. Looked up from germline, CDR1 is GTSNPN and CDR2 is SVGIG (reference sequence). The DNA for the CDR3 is TGTGCCTGGAGTTTCATTGACAGGGAAAATGGCTACACCTTC. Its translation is CAWSFIDRENGYTF. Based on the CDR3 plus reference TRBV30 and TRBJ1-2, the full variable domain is SQTIHQWPATLVQPVGSPLSLECTVEGTSNPNLYWYRQAAGRGLQLLFYSVGIGQISSEVPQNLSASRPQDRQFILSSKKLLLSDSGFYLCAWSFIDRENGYTFGSGTRLTVV.

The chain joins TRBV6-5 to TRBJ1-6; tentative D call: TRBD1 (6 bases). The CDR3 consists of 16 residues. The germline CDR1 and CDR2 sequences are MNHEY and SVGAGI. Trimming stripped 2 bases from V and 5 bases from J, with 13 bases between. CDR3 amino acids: CASSYGTQADNSPLHF. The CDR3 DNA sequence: TGTGCCAGCAGTTACGGGACACAGGCAGATAATTCACCCCTCCACTTT.

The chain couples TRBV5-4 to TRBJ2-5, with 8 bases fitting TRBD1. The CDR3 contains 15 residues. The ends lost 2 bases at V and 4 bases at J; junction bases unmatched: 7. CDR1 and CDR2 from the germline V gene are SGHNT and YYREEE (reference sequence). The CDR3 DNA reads TGTGCCAGCAGCTTCAGGACAGGGCAGGGAGAGACCCAGTACTTC. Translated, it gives CASSFRTGQGETQYF.

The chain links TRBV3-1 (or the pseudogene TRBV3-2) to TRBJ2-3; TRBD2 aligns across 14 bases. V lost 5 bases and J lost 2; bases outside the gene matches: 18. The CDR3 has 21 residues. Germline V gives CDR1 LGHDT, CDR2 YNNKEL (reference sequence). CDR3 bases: TGTGCCAGCAGCAAAGGGACGGCTCCTGGACTAGCGGGAGGTCACACAGATACGCAGTATTTT. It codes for CASSKGTAPGLAGGHTDTQYF.